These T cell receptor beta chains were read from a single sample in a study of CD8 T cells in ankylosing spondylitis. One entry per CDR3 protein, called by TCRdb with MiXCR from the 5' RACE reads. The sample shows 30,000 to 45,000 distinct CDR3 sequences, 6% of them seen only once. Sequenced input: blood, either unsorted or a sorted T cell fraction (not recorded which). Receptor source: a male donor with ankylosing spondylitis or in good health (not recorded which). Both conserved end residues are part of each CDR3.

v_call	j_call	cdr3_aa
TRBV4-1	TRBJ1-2	CASSPADRKSDYTF
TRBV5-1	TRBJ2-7	CASSGGPGQGSYEQYF
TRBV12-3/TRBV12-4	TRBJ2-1	CTFSFRLEASGSSYNEQFF
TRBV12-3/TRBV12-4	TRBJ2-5	CASSLRRRQETQYF
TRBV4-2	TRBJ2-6	CASNSRSASGANVLTF
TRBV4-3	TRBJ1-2	CASSQAGIDYGYTF
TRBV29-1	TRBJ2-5	CSVSQGRVETQYF
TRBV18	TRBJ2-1	CASSPPSNPNEQFF
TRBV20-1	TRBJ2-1	CSVSGRSEQFF
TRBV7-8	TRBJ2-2	CASSFRGEGAGELFF
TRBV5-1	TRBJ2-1	CASSMGLAGEQFF
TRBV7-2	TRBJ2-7	CASSSGGTVPGEQYF
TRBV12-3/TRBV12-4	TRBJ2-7	CASSLTGGEQYF
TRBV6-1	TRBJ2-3	CASSLAASTDTQYF
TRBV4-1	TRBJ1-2	CASSQLLLASNYGYTF
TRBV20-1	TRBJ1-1	CSARFTGGSNTEAFF
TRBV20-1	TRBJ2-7	CSATQGQSTYEQYF
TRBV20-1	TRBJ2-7	CSASGTGRLGGEQYF